The 26 T cell receptor beta chains given below trace back to one sample, sequenced in a study of blood T cell repertoires in COVID-19. Clones were read by immunoSEQ multiplex PCR, and TCRdb kept only the in-frame ones, dropping some. The sample yields about 400,000 clones, over 85% seen once. The source material was PBMCs or T cells enriched from blood (not recorded which). All receptors derive from a woman aged 25-40 years who had recovered from COVID-19.

The V gene is TRBV15, the J gene TRBJ2-7, with 12 nucleotides matching TRBD2. The CDR3 has 15 amino acids. Germline V gene data show CDR1 as LNHNV and CDR2 as YYDKDF (reference sequence). J lost 4 bases, V lost 5 bases, and 6 bases had no gene match. The CDR3 coding sequence is TGTGCCACCAGCGAAGCTAGCGGGAGGGCATACGAGCAGTACTTC. Translated: CATSEASGRAYEQYF.

The rearrangement joins TRBV18 to TRBJ2-2; the match to TRBD2 covers 10 bases. The J segment lost 4 bases and the V segment lost 0 bases, leaving 5 bases of the junction unmatched. The CDR3 is 17 residues long. Per germline, CDR1 KGHSH and CDR2 LQKENI. The CDR3 is CASSPPGSGRITGELFF. For the CDR3, the DNA is TGTGCCAGCTCACCACCGGGTAGCGGGAGGATCACCGGGGAGCTGTTTTTT.

This clone was seen only a few times. This chain joins TRBV10-3 and TRBJ1-2; D possibly corresponds to TRBD1 (5 bases). V lost 4 bases and J lost 4, with 16 bases in between. This CDR3 spans 15 amino acids. The V gene's germline CDR1 is ENHRY and CDR2 SYGVKD. CDR3 sequence (DNA): TGTGCCATCAGTGTGGCGGGGGATAGAGGCTATGGCTACACCTTC. Its translation: CAISVAGDRGYGYTF.

V and J are TRBV2 and TRBJ1-1, with D perhaps matching TRBD1 (5 bases). Germline V gives CDR1 SNHLY, CDR2 FYNNEI. The CDR3 runs to 15 residues. V dropped 9 bases and J dropped 4 bases, with 21 bases sitting between them. The CDR3 protein is CARSLPGGTGTEAFF. CDR3 DNA: TGTGCCAGAAGCCTACCTGGGGGGACGGGCACTGAAGCTTTCTTT.

CDR3 in amino acids: CAIRDEGRATQYF. The CDR3 DNA reads TGTGCCATCAGAGATGAAGGCAGGGCTACGCAGTATTTT. V usage is TRBV10-3 and J usage is TRBJ2-3; weak D call: TRBD1 (5 bases). Germline V gene lookup returns CDR1 ENHRY and CDR2 SYGVKD. The CDR3 is 13 amino acids. V was cut by 6 bases and J by 8 bases, with 15 bases left in between.

Concerning this clone itself: A read error may account for a junction end that differs from germline. The chain has TRBV10-2 and TRBJ1-3; 9 bases match TRBD1. This CDR3 comprises 13 residues. Germline loops: CDR1 WSHSY, CDR2 SAAADI. CDR3: CASRGTGGGSVHF. CDR3 nucleotides: TGCGCCAGCAGGGGAACAGGGGGCGGTTCGGTGCATTTT.

The rearrangement uses TRBV18 and TRBJ1-1; D not resolved. The germline V and J ends were trimmed by 5 bases and 10 bases, with 14 bases remaining between them. Germline CDR1 is KGHSH and CDR2 is LQKENI. CDR3 length: 12 amino acids. The CDR3 nucleotides are TGTGCCAGCTCAGTTCGCGGGGAAGGAGCTTTCTTT. Protein sequence: CASSVRGEGAFF.

V usage is TRBV2 and J usage is TRBJ1-1; possibly TRBD1 for D (5 bases). The CDR3 is 11 amino acids. Germline CDR1 SNHLY, CDR2 FYNNEI. Trimming stripped 8 bases from V and 3 bases from J, with 7 bases between. The CDR3 here is CASSRDTEAFF. CDR3 DNA sequence: TGTGCCAGCTCCAGGGACACTGAAGCTTTCTTT.

This clone showed up just once. The chain carries TRBV5-3 and TRBJ2-1; TRBD2 might be the D (5 bases). TRBV5-3 is known as an ORF, though its function is uncertain. V was cut by 4 bases and J by 3 bases, with 20 bases left in between. The CDR3 is 17 residues long. CDR3 coding DNA: TGTGCCAGAAGCCTACCAGGACTGCCAACCCTCTACAATGAGCAGTTCTTC. This gives the protein CARSLPGLPTLYNEQFF.

This clone occurred a few times. The V call is TRBV6-2 or TRBV6-3, the J call TRBJ1-1; 7 bases agree with TRBD1. J gave up 10 bases and V 2 bases, and 13 bases lay outside the gene matches. From germline, CDR1 is MNHEY and CDR2 SVGEGT. This CDR3 comprises 15 residues. In DNA form, the CDR3 reads TGTGCCAGCAGTTACGGAGGACAGGTTAAGGTTAGAGCTTTCTTT. Its translation is CASSYGGQVKVRAFF.

V usage is TRBV30 and J usage is TRBJ2-1, with D perhaps TRBD2 (6 bases). V was cut by 0 bases and J by 8 bases, with 14 bases left in between. CDR3 size: 14 residues. Germline V gives CDR1 GTSNPN, CDR2 SVGIG (reference sequence). CDR3 loop: CAWSVGLRGYEQFF. The CDR3 nucleotides read TGTGCCTGGAGTGTAGGTCTGCGGGGCTATGAGCAGTTCTTC.

The chain is built from TRBV2 and TRBJ2-1; D is ambiguous. This CDR3 contains 11 residues. Germline V CDR1 and CDR2: SNHLY, FYNNEI. V lost 2 bases to trimming and J lost 8 bases, with 4 bases between them. CDR3 DNA sequence: TGTGCCAGCAGTGAACTCGATGAGCAGTTCTTC. Residues: CASSELDEQFF.

V gene TRBV7-2 combines with J gene TRBJ1-2, with unresolved D. CDR3 size: 14 residues. The V end lost 2 bases, the J end lost 5 bases, and 12 bases lay between the germline ends. CDR1 and CDR2 (germline): SGHTA, FQGNSA. The CDR3 spells CASSLPRSPYGYTF. Here the CDR3 DNA reads TGTGCCAGCAGCTTACCACGGAGCCCATATGGCTACACCTTC.

The chain couples TRBV5-1 to TRBJ2-5, with 11 bases that match TRBD2. Germline lookup yields CDR1 SGHRS and CDR2 YFSETQ. The CDR3 covers 13 residues. V lost 5 bases, J lost 4 bases, and 1 base stayed unmatched. CDR3 nucleotides: TGCGCCAGCAGGCTAGCGGGAGGAGAGACCCAGTACTTC. It specifies CASRLAGGETQYF. The entire variable domain, with the rest obtained from reference TRBV5-1 and TRBJ2-5, is as follows: KAGVTQTPRYLIKTRGQQVTLSCSPISGHRSVSWYQQTPGQGLQFLFEYFSETQRNKGNFPGRFSGRQFSNSRSEMNVSTLELGDSALYLCASRLAGGETQYFGPGTRLLVL.

The chain is built from TRBV19 and TRBJ2-7; 13 bases map to TRBD2. The CDR3 totals 14 residues. After removal of 4 bases from V and 3 bases from J, the junction contained 0 bases not matched to a gene. CDR1 is LNHDA and CDR2 is SQIVND in the germline V gene (reference sequence). CDR3 in amino acids: CASSRTSGSYEQYF. CDR3 nucleotides: TGTGCCAGTAGTAGGACTAGCGGGAGCTACGAGCAGTACTTC.

This clone occurred once. The chain has TRBV12-3 or TRBV12-4 and TRBJ1-2, with D possibly matching TRBD1 (6 bases). V gave up 6 bases and J gave up 2 bases, with 10 bases separating them. The CDR3 is made up of 13 amino acids. The CDR3 nucleotides read TGTGCCAGCAGGGATGACAGGAACTATGGCTACACCTTC. It yields the protein CASRDDRNYGYTF.

The CDR3 nucleotides are TGCAGCGTCACAGGGGGCGGCACCGGGGAGCTGTTTTTT. This encodes CSVTGGGTGELFF. The chain combines TRBV29-1 with TRBJ2-2; 9 bases match TRBD1. V lost 6 bases to trimming and J lost 4 bases; unmatched junction nucleotides: 3. Per germline, CDR1 SQVTM and CDR2 ANQGSEA. This CDR3 is 13 amino acids long.

The genes are TRBV6-5 and TRBJ2-7, with 8 nucleotides matching TRBD1. The CDR3 runs 14 residues. With 2 bases clipped from V and 5 bases from J, the junction kept 5 bases outside the gene matches. CDR1 and CDR2 from the germline V gene are MNHEY and SVGAGI. The CDR3 here is CASSYQGARDEQYF. The CDR3 DNA sequence: TGTGCCAGCAGTTACCAGGGGGCGAGAGACGAGCAGTACTTC.

V and J are TRBV9 and TRBJ1-2; 10 positions match TRBD1. The CDR3 runs to 15 residues. From germline, CDR1 is SGDLS and CDR2 YYNGEE. V lost 2 bases and J lost 5; bases outside the gene matches: 6. DNA for the CDR3: TGTGCCAGCAGCGTGGGGACAGGGGTTGAGTATGGCTACACCTTC. This sequence encodes CASSVGTGVEYGYTF.

The genes are TRBV11-2 and TRBJ2-2, with D perhaps TRBD2 (6 bases). V dropped 5 bases and J dropped 4 bases, with 11 bases sitting between them. CDR3 length equals 14 residues. The germline CDR1 and CDR2 sequences are SGHAT and FQNNGV. The CDR3 DNA reads TGTGCCAGCAGCCTGGCGGGGCTCACCGGGGAGCTGTTTTTT. This gives the protein CASSLAGLTGELFF.

As DNA, the CDR3 is TGTGCCATCAGAGACAGAAAAGAACCCTATGGCTACACCTTC. This codes for CAIRDRKEPYGYTF. The chain uses TRBV10-3 and TRBJ1-2, with D possibly being TRBD1 (5 bases). The CDR3 contains 14 residues. The germline gives CDR1 ENHRY, CDR2 SYGVKD. The V end was cut by 6 bases, the J end by 4 bases, with 15 bases between.

The rearrangement uses TRBV29-1 and TRBJ2-5; D remains ambiguous. The germline V gene has CDR1 SQVTM and CDR2 ANQGSEA. The CDR3 runs to 11 residues. Deletions cut 5 bases from V and 2 bases from J, with 6 bases between. The CDR3 loop reads CSVLRQETQYF. CDR3 nucleotide sequence: TGCAGCGTTCTCCGTCAAGAGACCCAGTACTTC.

The chain links TRBV19 to TRBJ2-7, with 8 bases identical to TRBD2. The CDR3 covers 13 residues. CDR1 is LNHDA, CDR2 SQIVND, per germline (reference sequence). The V gene end was trimmed by 6 bases and the J gene end by 3 bases; junction bases not matched to a gene: 4. The CDR3 region has the DNA TGTGCCAGTAGCCCGGGACTAGTCTACGAGCAGTACTTC. Translated, it gives CASSPGLVYEQYF.

The chain couples TRBV9 to TRBJ1-1, with D perhaps matching TRBD1 (5 bases). V was cut by 4 bases and J by 0 bases, with 10 bases left in between. This CDR3 spans 14 amino acids. The germline V gene has CDR1 SGDLS and CDR2 YYNGEE. CDR3 sequence (DNA): TGTGCCAGCAGCACGACAGTTATGAACACTGAAGCTTTCTTT. It encodes CASSTTVMNTEAFF.

The chain employs TRBV14 and TRBJ2-1; D is perhaps TRBD1 (7 bases). CDR1 SGHDN and CDR2 FVKESK come from the germline V gene. CDR3 length equals 19 residues. Between the trimmed V and J ends, which lost 4 bases and 1 base, there was a span of 23 bases. The CDR3 spells CASSPETRGAIWSYNEQFF. DNA of the CDR3: TGTGCCAGCAGCCCCGAAACCAGGGGGGCGATTTGGTCCTACAATGAGCAGTTCTTC.

This rearrangement joins TRBV7-9 to TRBJ2-5; 8 nucleotides agree with TRBD2. This CDR3 has 14 residues. Germline V lookup: CDR1 SEHNR, CDR2 FQNEAQ (reference sequence). Unmatched junction bases numbered 4, after V lost 5 bases and J lost 2 bases. The CDR3 is CASSRTGGQETQYF. CDR3 nucleotides: TGTGCCAGCAGCCGTACGGGGGGGCAAGAGACCCAGTACTTC.